The present T cell receptor (beta chain) was sequenced within a study of T cells in Graves' hyperthyroidism and ophthalmopathy (dated by TCRdb to the late 2010s). The study in broad terms: Peripheral blood was sampled at the time of initial diagnosis, prior to any treatment. Prospective prediction of ophthalmopathy was tested in an independent validation cohort consisting of about 19 hyperthyroidism patients and approximately 16 patients who later progressed to ophthalmopathy. In several Graves' hyperthyroidism patients, the study also compared T-cell repertoires from thyroid tissue with T-cell repertoires from blood. According to the paper, TCR Vbeta CDR3 sequencing was carried out on approximately 140 peripheral blood samples, which came from 40 to 45 ophthalmopathy, some 73 hyperthyroidism and roughly 17 progressor patients. The 100 discovery patients were divided at random into training and test sets in a 7:3 ratio. Following sampling, methimazole starting at 30 mg daily was given to hyperthyroidism patients, and high-dose intravenous methylprednisolone was given to ophthalmopathy patients. A discovery cohort of about 96 patients, approximately 45 with Graves' ophthalmopathy and approximately 60 with stable Graves' hyperthyroidism, was used to find distinguishing TCR V-J signatures. On the study overall, not on this receptor specifically: Most expanded thyroid clonotypes (frequency above 0.001) were also detected in blood, suggesting blood repertoires may reflect thyroid immune responses. Sample size was not statistically predetermined, and blinding of investigators to group allocation was not performed. In validation, the model predicted progression to ophthalmopathy a median of roughly 6.2 months before onset, with about 71% sensitivity and roughly 77% specificity. A model built on a 13 V-J signature distinguished ophthalmopathy from stable hyperthyroidism, reaching approximately 89% sensitivity and around 82% specificity in cross-validation and 80%/75% in testing.

This clonotype was observed many times. Its recognized antigen is unknown. One base away there is no much larger clone; base qualities are not given. Ophthalmopathy patients had moderately to severely active disease, with a Clinical Activity Score of 3 or more, a NOSPECS grade of 4 or more, and a disease duration of less than 3 months. The study excluded patients with uncontrolled infections, other autoimmune diseases, pregnancy or lactation. Clinical symptoms, serum thyroxine and TRAb, thyroid ultrasound, and orbital computed tomography formed the basis for the diagnoses. PBMCs were isolated from about 9.1 ml of fresh peripheral blood by Ficoll-Paque density gradient centrifugation. Total RNA was extracted with Trizol reagent, and quality was checked on an Agilent 2100 Bioanalyzer. The TCR beta CDR3 regions were amplified from the RNA transcripts. A first-round RT-PCR of the TCR CDR3 used the HTBI primer set with the Qiagen OneStep RT-PCR kit. A second multiplex PCR round built the libraries, followed by size selection and purification. Paired-end sequencing of the libraries was performed with 100 bp reads on an Illumina HiSeq2000. The study's own analysis went as follows. SOAPnuke was used to process the raw data, with reads discarded if the reads contained adapters or uncalled bases, had a mean Phred below 15, or lacked an exact constant-primer or identifier match. High-quality paired reads were merged with COPE v1.2.5, and unique nucleotide sequences were defined as clonotypes. MiTCR v1.1 was used to align clonotypes to the IMGT TRBV, TRBD and TRBJ reference segments. The analysis was restricted to V-J combinations with a frequency above 0.0001, which together covered 98% to 99.2% of the repertoires. The TCS score was defined as the ratio of F50 (clonal expansion) to E x V (chaos), calculated using BLOSUM62-based TCRdist between CDR3 peptides within each V-J. Welch's t-statistics and random forest reduced roughly 540 V-J features to 13, which were used in a naive Bayes classifier (R e1071). The public sequencing data were trimmed at Q25 with fastp and processed into clonotypes with MiXCR by TCRdb, which kept only in-frame beta chains. Each record represents a unique CDR3 protein, reported with the most common genes and DNA among its rows. None of the V and J calls come from the authors' own analysis; TCRdb made them. The sample yields 600,000 to 650,000 distinct CDR3 sequences; about a fifth were counted once. Jointly, the top ten make up around a third of the sample.

V and J are trimmed by 5 bases and 1 base, and the gene matches miss 5 bases of the junction. Per the germline V gene (reference sequence), SEHNR is the CDR1 and FQNEAQ is the CDR2. Including cysteine and phenylalanine, the CDR3 has 16 amino acids. The retained sequence is limited to the CDR3, 48 bases, with the frame set at the first base. The TCR originated in a man younger than 45 with Graves' ophthalmopathy. The sequence links TRBV7-9 to TRBJ2-2; TRBD2 agrees with 9 junctional bases. Source material: blood. The sequence in DNA is TGTGCCAGCAGCGGGAGACTAGCGGTGAACACCGGGGAGCTGTTTTTT. This translates into CASSGRLAVNTGELFF. The entire variable domain, with the stretches around the CDR3 drawn from the reference TRBV7-9 and TRBJ2-2 proteins, is DTGVSQNPRHKITKRGQNVTFRCDPISEHNRLYWYRQTLGQGPEFLTYFQNEAQLEKSRLLSDRFSAERPKGSFSTLEIQRTEQGDSAMYLCASSGRLAVNTGELFFGEGSRLTVL.